Only a few counts were recorded for the clone carrying this TCR beta chain. The sample is drawn from a study of beta chain features in type 1 diabetes. The CDR3 spans 14 residues. Germline assignment: CDR1 SEHNR and CDR2 FQNEAQ (reference sequence). Trimming at V came to 4 bases and at J to 5 bases, leaving 5 bases not matched to a gene. Expressed TCRB transcripts were sequenced, since all the RNA that had been isolated was reverse transcribed. Using immunoSEQ multiplex PCR, the repertoire was profiled, and TCRdb retains in-frame clones only, with some absent. The repertoire includes about 180,000 clones, about 13% of them detected once, and 0.62% sits in the top ten.

The specimen was central memory CD4+ T cells from blood. The chain is built from TRBV7-9 and TRBJ1-5; the match to TRBD1 covers 7 bases. This receptor was taken from a woman aged 18 to 35 in good health. The CDR3 region has the DNA TGTGCCAGCAGCTCGGGACAGCCCTATCAGCCCCAGCATTTT. Translation: CASSSGQPYQPQHF.